This TCR beta chain comes out of a study of T cell repertoires in cytomegalovirus infection. Study-wide context: A matching HLA type, together with CMV infection, was signaled by public TCR beta signatures.

On this clonotype: Its cognate antigen is unknown.

Each CDR3 protein is one row after TCRdb ran MiXCR on the reads. Of about 920,000 distinct CDR3 sequences listed, less than 35% are singletons. This CDR3 region has 14 residues. The V and J ends lost 4 bases and 0 bases respectively, with 7 bases between them. Germline assignment: CDR1 MNHGY and CDR2 SAAAGT. This sequence joins TRBV6-8 and TRBJ1-5; D not resolved. This TCR was recovered from a human donor in good health (CMV status not recorded). Some clones in this sample may be carry-over from other donors' samples. Sequenced material: cultured CD8+ T cells from PBMCs, taken from culture after CMV antigen stimulation. The CDR3 protein is CASSFSDSNQPQHF. CDR3 bases: TGTGCCAGCAGTTTCTCGGATAGCAATCAGCCCCAGCATTTT.